The T cell receptor beta chain under discussion was sequenced for a study of cytomegalovirus exposure and HLA in healthy donors. General study results and limits: Sequencing artifact likely explains a cluster of highly shared sequence variants. TCR beta V- and J-gene trimming, according to a later analysis, was linked to a missense DCLRE1C variant.

Concerning this clone itself: Its antigen is undetermined.

V shed 4 bases, J shed 7 bases, and the junction held 7 bases outside the gene matches. The CDR3 loop spans 13 amino acids. Germline V gene data show CDR1 as SGHNT and CDR2 as YYREEE (reference sequence). The PCR ran on 60 Vbeta and 13 Jbeta primers. Assay used: immunoSEQ multiplex PCR; TCRdb lists only in-frame clones, some missing. This table holds about 78,000 clones. Sequences were obtained from PBMCs. This receptor was taken from a female donor in good health and CMV-seropositive. The rearrangement joins TRBV5-4 to TRBJ1-2, with 7 nucleotides matching TRBD1. CDR3 in amino acids: CASSPGQASGYTF. CDR3 nucleotide sequence: TGTGCCAGCAGCCCTGGACAGGCCTCTGGCTACACCTTC.